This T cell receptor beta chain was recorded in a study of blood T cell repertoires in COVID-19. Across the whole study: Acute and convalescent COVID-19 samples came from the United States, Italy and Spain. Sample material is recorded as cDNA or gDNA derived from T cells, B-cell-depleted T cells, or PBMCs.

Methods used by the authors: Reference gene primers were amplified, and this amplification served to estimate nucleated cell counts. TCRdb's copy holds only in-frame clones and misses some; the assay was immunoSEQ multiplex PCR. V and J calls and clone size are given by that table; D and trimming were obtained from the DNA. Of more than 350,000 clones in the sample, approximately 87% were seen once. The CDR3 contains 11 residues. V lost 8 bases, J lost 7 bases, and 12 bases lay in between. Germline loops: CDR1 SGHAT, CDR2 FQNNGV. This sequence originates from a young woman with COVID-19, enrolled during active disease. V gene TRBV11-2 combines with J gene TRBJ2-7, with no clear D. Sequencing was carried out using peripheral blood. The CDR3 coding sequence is TGTGCCAGCTCCGGCCCGCGGGAGCAGTACTTC. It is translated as CASSGPREQYF.